A selection of T cell receptor beta chains follows, all from one sample in a study of blood T cell repertoires in COVID-19. Assay: immunoSEQ multiplex PCR; the TCRdb copy retains only in-frame clones and omits some. The data show around 450,000 clones, about 85% seen once. The specimen sequenced was PBMCs or T cells enriched from blood (not recorded which). These receptors originate from a young woman with acute COVID-19. Both conserved end residues are part of each CDR3. The D gene is left open where the match is weak. Expanded clones get a size class; other rows say once, few or many, or leave the size out.

clone_size	j_call	v_call	d_call	cdr3_nt	cdr3_aa
once	TRBJ2-3	TRBV19	TRBD1	TGTGCCAGTATCCCTCAGGGGGCGCCCGCAGATACGCAGTATTTT	CASIPQGAPADTQYF
.	TRBJ2-3	TRBV7-2	TRBD2	TGTGCCAGCAGCTTAGTTCCCCGGACTAGGATCACAGATACGCAGTATTTT	CASSLVPRTRITDTQYF
.	TRBJ2-3	TRBV28	TRBD2	TGTGCCAGCAGACCCGGACTAGCTCTAGATACGCAGTATTTT	CASRPGLALDTQYF
.	TRBJ2-1	TRBV10-1	TRBD2	TGCGCCAGCGGAAGGCGGGGGGGTGATGAGCAGTTCTTC	CASGRRGGDEQFF
.	TRBJ1-1	TRBV5-8	.	TGTGCCAGCAGCCGCCAGGTTGACACTGAAGCTTTCTTT	CASSRQVDTEAFF
.	TRBJ1-2	TRBV24-1	.	TGTGCCACCAGTGAGCCCCCCAGGTTCTACACCTTC	CATSEPPRFYTF
.	TRBJ1-2	TRBV2	.	TGTGCCAGCAGTGGACTTACAACTAGGCTCTACACCTTC	CASSGLTTRLYTF
.	TRBJ2-7	TRBV7-9	.	TGTGCCAGCAGCCCGGGGGACGCCTACGAGCAGTACTTC	CASSPGDAYEQYF
few	TRBJ2-1	TRBV5-4	.	TGTGCCAGCAGCTTGATGACAGGACCCCACAATGAGCAGTTCTTC	CASSLMTGPHNEQFF
.	TRBJ2-7	TRBV7-9	.	TGTGCCAGCAGCTCGGGTGTAGCTTACGAGCAGTACTTC	CASSSGVAYEQYF
.	TRBJ1-4	TRBV6-4	TRBD1	TGTGCCAGCAGTGTCAGGACAGGGACGGGTGAAAAACTGTTTTTT	CASSVRTGTGEKLFF
.	TRBJ1-2	TRBV7-2	.	TGTGCCAGCAGCTTAGGCCTACAGGCCTCCTTTTATGGCTACACCTTC	CASSLGLQASFYGYTF
.	TRBJ2-5	TRBV6-5	.	TGTGCCAGCAACTTCGTCGCAAACTTAGAGACCCAGTACTTC	CASNFVANLETQYF
once	TRBJ2-2	TRBV6-5	TRBD1	TGTGCCAGCAGTTCTACTGCCGGGACAGGGACCGGGGAGCTGTTTTTT	CASSSTAGTGTGELFF
.	TRBJ1-2	TRBV2	.	TGTGCCAGCAGTGAACAGGGGACTAACTATGGCTACACCTTC	CASSEQGTNYGYTF
.	TRBJ2-7	TRBV11-2	TRBD1	TGTGCCAGCAGCTCGGGACAGGGGGCTTACGAGCAGTACTTC	CASSSGQGAYEQYF
.	TRBJ1-1	TRBV9	.	TGTGCCAGCAGCGCAACGCAGGGGACGACTGAAGCTTTCTTT	CASSATQGTTEAFF
.	TRBJ1-1	TRBV19	TRBD1	TGTGCCAGTAGCCTCGGACAGGCCACGCGGGGAGCTTTCTTT	CASSLGQATRGAFF